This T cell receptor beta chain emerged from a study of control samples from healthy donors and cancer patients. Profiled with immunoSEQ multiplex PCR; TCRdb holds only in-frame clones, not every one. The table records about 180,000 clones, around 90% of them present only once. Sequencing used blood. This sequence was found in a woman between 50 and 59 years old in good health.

CDR3 region: CASSSRFGRVDYGYTF. The CDR3, as DNA: TGTGCCAGCAGCTCCCGATTTGGCAGGGTAGACTATGGCTACACCTTC. This chain joins TRBV5-6 and TRBJ1-2, with a tentative D call TRBD1 (5 bases). The germline CDR1 and CDR2 sequences are SGHDT and YYEEEE. V gave up 3 bases and J gave up 3 bases, with 18 bases separating them. The CDR3 consists of 16 residues.